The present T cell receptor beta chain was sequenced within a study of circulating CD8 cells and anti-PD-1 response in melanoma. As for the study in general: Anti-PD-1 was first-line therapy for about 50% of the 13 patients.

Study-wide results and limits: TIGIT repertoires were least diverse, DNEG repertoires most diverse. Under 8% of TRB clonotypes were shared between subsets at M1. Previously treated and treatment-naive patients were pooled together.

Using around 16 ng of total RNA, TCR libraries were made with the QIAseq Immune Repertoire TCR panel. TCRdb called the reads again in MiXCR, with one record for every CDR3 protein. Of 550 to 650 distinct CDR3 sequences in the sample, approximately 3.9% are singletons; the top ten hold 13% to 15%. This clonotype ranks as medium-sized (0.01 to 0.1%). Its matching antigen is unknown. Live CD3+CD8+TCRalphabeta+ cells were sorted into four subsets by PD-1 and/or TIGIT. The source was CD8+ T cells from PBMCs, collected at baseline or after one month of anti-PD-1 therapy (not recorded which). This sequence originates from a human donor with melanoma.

CDR3 nucleotides: TGCAGTGCTAGGGTACAGGGGGCAGATACGCAGTATTTT. It yields the protein CSARVQGADTQYF. V gene TRBV20-1 combines with J gene TRBJ2-3; TRBD1 agrees at 8 bases. Germline V gives CDR1 DFQATT, CDR2 SNEGSKA (reference sequence). The V segment lost 3 bases and the J segment 4 bases; nucleotides outside the gene matches: 3. The CDR3 is 13 residues long.